This paragraph covers one T cell receptor (beta chain) sequence. Profiled with immunoSEQ multiplex PCR; TCRdb holds only in-frame clones, not every one. This sample carries over 100,000 clones, about 91% of them seen once, and the ten largest clones take around 1.7%. This sample is part of a study of T cell responses to AZD1222 COVID-19 vaccine. This sequence originates from an adult in good health. The sequences come from peripheral blood, collected on day 0 of AZD1222 vaccination.

CDR3 coding DNA: TGTGCCAGCAGGAAGCCCGGGACTTCCTACGAGCAGTACGTC. This gives the protein CASRKPGTSYEQYV. The chain recombines TRBV6-4 with TRBJ2-7, with a possible D match to TRBD2 (6 bases). CDR1 and CDR2 (germline): MRHNA, SNTAGT. The V gene lost 6 bases and the J gene lost 1 base, with 13 bases spanning the gap. The CDR3 is made up of 14 amino acids.